This T cell receptor (beta chain) originates from a study of blood T cell repertoires in COVID-19. As for the study in general: Nucleic acid was either cDNA or gDNA, and it came from T cells, B-cell-depleted T cells, or PBMCs.

V lost 4 bases and J 6 bases, leaving 16 bases between the germline ends. The CDR3 extends over 14 amino acids. Germline CDR1 is SGHAT and CDR2 is FQNNGV. Cohorts were assigned according to the clinical history that participants reported. Recovery meant two consecutive negative NP/OP PCR tests, professional clearance, or resolved symptoms. The repertoire was sequenced with immunoSEQ multiplex PCR; TCRdb's copy has only in-frame clones and lacks some. The data contain a few hundred thousand clones, roughly 84% of them singletons. This chain links TRBV11-2 with TRBJ2-7, with D perhaps matching TRBD2 (6 bases). This sequence originates from a woman aged 25-40 years who had recovered from COVID-19. What was sequenced was PBMCs or T cells enriched from blood (not recorded which). The CDR3 bases are TGTGCCAGCAGCTCACTGGCGGGAAAGGGCGAGCAGTACTTC. It encodes CASSSLAGKGEQYF.